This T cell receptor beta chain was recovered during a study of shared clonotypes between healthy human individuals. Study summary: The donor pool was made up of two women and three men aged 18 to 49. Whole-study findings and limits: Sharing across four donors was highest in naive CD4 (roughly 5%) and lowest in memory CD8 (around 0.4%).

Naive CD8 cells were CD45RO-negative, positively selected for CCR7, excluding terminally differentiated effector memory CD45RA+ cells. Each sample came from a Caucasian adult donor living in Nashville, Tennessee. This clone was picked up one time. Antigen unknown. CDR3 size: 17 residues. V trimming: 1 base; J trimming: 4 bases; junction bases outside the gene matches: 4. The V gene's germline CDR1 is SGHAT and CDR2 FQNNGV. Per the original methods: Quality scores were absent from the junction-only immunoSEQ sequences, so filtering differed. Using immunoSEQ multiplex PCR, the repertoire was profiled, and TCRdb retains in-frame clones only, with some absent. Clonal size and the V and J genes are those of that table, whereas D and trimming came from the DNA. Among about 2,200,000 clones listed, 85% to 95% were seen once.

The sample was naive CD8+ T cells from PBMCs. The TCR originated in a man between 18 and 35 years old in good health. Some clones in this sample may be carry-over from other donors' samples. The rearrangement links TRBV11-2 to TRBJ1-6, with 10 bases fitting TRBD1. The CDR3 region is CASSLVGQGIYNSPLHF. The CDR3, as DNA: TGTGCCAGCAGCTTAGTGGGACAGGGGATTTATAATTCACCCCTCCACTTT. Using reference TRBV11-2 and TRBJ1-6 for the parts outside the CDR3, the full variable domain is EAGVAQSPRYKIIEKRQSVAFWCNPISGHATLYWYQQILGQGPKLLIQFQNNGVVDDSQLPKDRFSAERLKGVDSTLKIQPAKLEDSAVYLCASSLVGQGIYNSPLHFGNGTRLTVT.